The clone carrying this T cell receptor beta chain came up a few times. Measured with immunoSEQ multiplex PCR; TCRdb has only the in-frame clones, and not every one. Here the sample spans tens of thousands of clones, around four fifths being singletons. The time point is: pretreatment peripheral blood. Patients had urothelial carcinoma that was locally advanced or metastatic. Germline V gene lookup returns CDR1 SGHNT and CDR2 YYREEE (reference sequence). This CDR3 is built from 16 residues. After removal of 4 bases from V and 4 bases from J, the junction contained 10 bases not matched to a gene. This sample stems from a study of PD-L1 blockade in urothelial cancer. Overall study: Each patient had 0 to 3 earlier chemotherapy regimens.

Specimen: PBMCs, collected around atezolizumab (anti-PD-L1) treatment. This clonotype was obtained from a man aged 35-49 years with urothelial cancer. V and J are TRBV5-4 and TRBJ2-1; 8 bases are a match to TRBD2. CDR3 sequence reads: CASSTEGTRAYNEQFF. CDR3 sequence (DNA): TGTGCCAGCAGCACCGAAGGGACTAGAGCTTACAATGAGCAGTTCTTC.